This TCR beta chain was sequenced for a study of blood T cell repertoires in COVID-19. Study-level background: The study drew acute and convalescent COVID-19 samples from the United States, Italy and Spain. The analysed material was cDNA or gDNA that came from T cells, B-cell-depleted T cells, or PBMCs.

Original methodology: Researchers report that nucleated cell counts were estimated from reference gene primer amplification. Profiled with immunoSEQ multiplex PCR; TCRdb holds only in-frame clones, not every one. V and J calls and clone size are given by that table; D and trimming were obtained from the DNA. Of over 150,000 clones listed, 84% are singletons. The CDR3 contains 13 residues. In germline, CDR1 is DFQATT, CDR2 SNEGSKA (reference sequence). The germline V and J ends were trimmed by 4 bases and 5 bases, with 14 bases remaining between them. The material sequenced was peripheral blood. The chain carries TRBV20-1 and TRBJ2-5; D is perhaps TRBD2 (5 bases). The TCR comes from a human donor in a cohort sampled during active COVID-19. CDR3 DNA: TGCAGTGCTATTGAGCTAGCTGGGGAGACCCAGTACTTC. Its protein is CSAIELAGETQYF.